This TCR beta chain comes out of a study of blood T cells in healthy people across ages. Regarding the study as a whole: Comparison with aged donors showed that long-lived donors had more naive CD4+ cells and higher diversity.

PCR was performed a second time for 7 to 11 cycles using a sample-barcoded 5' primer and a J-beta primer mix. TCRdb ran MiXCR on the 5' RACE reads and lists one entry per CDR3 protein. The repertoire consists of about 1.8 million distinct CDR3 sequences, with 40% to 55% occurring once and the leading ten covering about 2.1%. This clonotype came up a few times. The target antigen is unknown. The donors, healthy Caucasians from Russia, were aged roughly 6 to 100. This clonotype was sampled from a woman between 35 and 50 years old in good health. Sequencing was carried out using blood.

The CDR3 sequence is CASGRTYEQYF. CDR3 nucleotides: TGTGCCAGTGGCAGGACCTACGAGCAGTACTTC. The rearrangement links TRBV11-2 to TRBJ2-7; D gene unclear. CDR3 length: 11 residues. Germline V CDR1 and CDR2: SGHAT, FQNNGV. V was shortened by 9 bases and J by 2 bases, with 8 bases between the two germline ends.